The 8 T cell receptor beta chains below all came from one sample that was sequenced in a study of T cell responses to AZD1222 COVID-19 vaccine. Here immunoSEQ multiplex PCR was the method, and the copy in TCRdb shows in-frame clones only, minus some. Found here are about 150,000 clones, more than 75% of them singletons; the top ten hold 5%. The sequencing used peripheral blood, collected on day 0 of AZD1222 vaccination. Receptors originate from an adult in good health.

V usage is TRBV13 and J usage is TRBJ2-1; no firm D call. The CDR3 consists of 19 residues. V was shortened by 3 bases and J by 0 bases, with 21 bases between the two germline ends. The germline gives CDR1 PRHDT, CDR2 FYEKMQ (reference sequence). DNA for the CDR3: TGTGCCAGCAGCTTCCAAGTCCCAAGAGCGAGCAGCTCCTACAATGAGCAGTTCTTC. Amino acid sequence: CASSFQVPRASSSYNEQFF.

The V gene is TRBV10-3, the J gene TRBJ2-7; D is ambiguous. The CDR3 extends over 13 amino acids. Per the germline V gene, CDR1 is ENHRY and CDR2 is SYGVKD. The V end was cut by 8 bases, the J end by 2 bases, with 13 bases between. In nucleotides, the CDR3 is TGTGCCATCTTAAAAGACGGACCCTACGAGCAGTACTTC. This sequence encodes CAILKDGPYEQYF.

This rearrangement joins TRBV9 to TRBJ2-3; D perhaps matches TRBD1 (6 bases). Germline V gene lookup returns CDR1 SGDLS and CDR2 YYNGEE. This CDR3 has 13 residues. V was cut by 5 bases and J by 6 bases, with 13 bases left in between. CDR3 amino acids: CASSTSGADTQYF. The CDR3 nucleotides read TGTGCCAGCAGTACCTCAGGGGCGGATACGCAGTATTTT.

The V and J genes are TRBV4-2 and TRBJ2-7; 16 bases fit TRBD2. J was trimmed by 7 bases and V by 2 bases; bases with no gene match: 5. Germline loops: CDR1 LGHNA, CDR2 YNFKEQ. This CDR3 comprises 16 residues. CDR3 residues: CASSQTGTSGRVEQYF. DNA of the CDR3: TGTGCCAGCAGCCAAACGGGGACTAGCGGGAGGGTTGAGCAGTACTTC.

This clone was seen once. The chain is built from TRBV3-1 (or the pseudogene TRBV3-2) and TRBJ1-2; D possibly corresponds to TRBD1 (6 bases). The CDR3 runs to 14 residues. V was clipped by 7 bases and J by 6 bases, with 18 bases between them. Germline V gene lookup returns CDR1 LGHDT and CDR2 YNNKEL (reference sequence). CDR3 region: CASIPLGASNGYTF. The CDR3, as DNA: TGTGCCAGCATCCCATTGGGGGCGTCTAATGGCTACACCTTC.

This rearrangement joins TRBV28 to TRBJ2-7, with TRBD1 matching over 7 bases. This CDR3 spans 15 amino acids. Germline V CDR1 and CDR2: MDHEN, SYDVKM. After removal of 5 bases from V and 1 base from J, the junction contained 8 bases not matched to a gene. The CDR3 bases are TGTGCCAGCAGTCTATCCGGGACAGCGTCCTACGAGCAGTACTTC. Translation gives CASSLSGTASYEQYF.

This sequence joins TRBV24-1 and TRBJ2-2; D call uncertain. This CDR3 is 14 amino acids long. V gave up 3 bases and J gave up 5 bases, with 9 bases separating them. Germline assignment: CDR1 KGHDR and CDR2 SFDVKD. CDR3 region: CATSDPRRTGELFF. The CDR3 DNA follows: TGTGCCACCAGTGATCCGCGACGGACCGGGGAGCTGTTTTTT.

V usage is TRBV15 and J usage is TRBJ2-7; 11 nucleotides match TRBD1. Germline lookup yields CDR1 LNHNV and CDR2 YYDKDF (reference sequence). The CDR3 totals 14 residues. J gave up 4 bases and V 5 bases, and 4 bases lay outside the gene matches. CDR3 region: CATSRGTGGYEQYF. The DNA for the CDR3 is TGTGCCACCAGCCGAGGGACAGGGGGGTACGAGCAGTACTTC.